This TCR beta chain was captured in a study of blood T cell repertoires in COVID-19. The CDR3 has 15 residues. Germline CDR1 MDHEN, CDR2 SYDVKM. The V gene end was trimmed by 2 bases and the J gene end by 6 bases; junction bases not matched to a gene: 3. The protocol was immunoSEQ multiplex PCR, while the TCRdb copy is restricted to in-frame clones and leaves out a portion. This table has around 180,000 clones, approximately 87% appearing once. Specimen: peripheral blood. This receptor was identified in a man between 40 and 49 years old with active or convalescent COVID-19. The chain carries TRBV28 and TRBJ1-5; 11 nucleotides line up with TRBD1. The CDR3: CASSLRTGGGQPQHF. CDR3 in DNA: TGTGCCAGCAGTTTACGGACAGGGGGCGGTCAGCCCCAGCATTTT.